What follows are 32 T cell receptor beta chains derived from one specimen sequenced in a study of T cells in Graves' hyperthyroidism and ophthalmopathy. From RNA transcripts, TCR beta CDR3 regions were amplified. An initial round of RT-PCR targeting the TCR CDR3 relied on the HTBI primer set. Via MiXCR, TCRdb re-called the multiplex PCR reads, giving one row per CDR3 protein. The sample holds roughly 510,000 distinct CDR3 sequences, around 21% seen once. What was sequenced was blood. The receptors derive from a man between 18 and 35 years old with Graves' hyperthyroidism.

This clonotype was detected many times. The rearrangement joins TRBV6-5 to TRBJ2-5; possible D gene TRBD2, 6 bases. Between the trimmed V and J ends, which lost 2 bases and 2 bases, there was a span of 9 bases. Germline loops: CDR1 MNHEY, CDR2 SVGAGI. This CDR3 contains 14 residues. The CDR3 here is CASSYGGIQETQYF. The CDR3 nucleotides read TGTGCCAGCAGTTACGGGGGGATTCAAGAGACCCAGTACTTC.

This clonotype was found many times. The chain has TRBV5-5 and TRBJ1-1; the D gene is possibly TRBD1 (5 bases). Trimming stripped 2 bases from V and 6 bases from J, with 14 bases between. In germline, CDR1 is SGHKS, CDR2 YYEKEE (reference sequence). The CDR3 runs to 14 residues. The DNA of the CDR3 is TGTGCCAGCAGCTTAGGTAGCCAGGGCGCTGAAGCTTTCTTT. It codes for CASSLGSQGAEAFF.

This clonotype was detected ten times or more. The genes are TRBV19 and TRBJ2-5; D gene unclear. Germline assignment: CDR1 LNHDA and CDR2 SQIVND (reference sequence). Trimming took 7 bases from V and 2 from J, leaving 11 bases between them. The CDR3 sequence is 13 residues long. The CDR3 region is CASKRTEQETQYF. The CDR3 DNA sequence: TGTGCCAGTAAAAGGACGGAACAAGAGACCCAGTACTTC.

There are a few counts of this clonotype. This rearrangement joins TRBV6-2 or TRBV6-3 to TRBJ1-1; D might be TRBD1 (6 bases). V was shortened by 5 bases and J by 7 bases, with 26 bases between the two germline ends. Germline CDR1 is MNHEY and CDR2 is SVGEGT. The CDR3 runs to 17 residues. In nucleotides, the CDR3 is TGTGCCAGCAGTCGCTTGGGGGGGGGCAAAGGTACGGGTGAAGCTTTCTTT. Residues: CASSRLGGGKGTGEAFF.

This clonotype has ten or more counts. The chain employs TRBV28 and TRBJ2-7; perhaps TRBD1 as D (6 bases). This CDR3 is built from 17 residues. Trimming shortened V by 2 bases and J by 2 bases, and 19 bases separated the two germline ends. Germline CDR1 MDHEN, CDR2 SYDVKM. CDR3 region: CASSLQKFRQVAYEQYF. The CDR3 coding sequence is TGTGCCAGCAGTTTACAAAAATTTCGACAGGTGGCCTACGAGCAGTACTTC.

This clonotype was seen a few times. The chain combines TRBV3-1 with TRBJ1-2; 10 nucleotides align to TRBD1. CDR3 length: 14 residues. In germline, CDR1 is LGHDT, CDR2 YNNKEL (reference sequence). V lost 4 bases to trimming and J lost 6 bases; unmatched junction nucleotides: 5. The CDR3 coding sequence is TGTGCCAGCAGCCCCTCCGGGACAGGGGATGGCTACACCTTC. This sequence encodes CASSPSGTGDGYTF.

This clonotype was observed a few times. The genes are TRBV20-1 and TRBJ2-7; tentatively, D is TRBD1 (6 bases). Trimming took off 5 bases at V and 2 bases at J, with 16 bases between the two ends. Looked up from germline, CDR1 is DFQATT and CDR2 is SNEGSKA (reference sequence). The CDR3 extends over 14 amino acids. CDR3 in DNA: TGCAGTGCTCACCCCGGGACACAGACCTACGAGCAGTACTTC. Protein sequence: CSAHPGTQTYEQYF.

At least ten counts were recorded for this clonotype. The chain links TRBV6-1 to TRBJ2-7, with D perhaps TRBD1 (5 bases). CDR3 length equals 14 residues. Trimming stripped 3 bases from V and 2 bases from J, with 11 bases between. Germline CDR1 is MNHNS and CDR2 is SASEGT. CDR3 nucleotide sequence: TGTGCCAGCAGTGAGAAGACAGTTCCCTACGAGCAGTACTTC. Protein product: CASSEKTVPYEQYF.

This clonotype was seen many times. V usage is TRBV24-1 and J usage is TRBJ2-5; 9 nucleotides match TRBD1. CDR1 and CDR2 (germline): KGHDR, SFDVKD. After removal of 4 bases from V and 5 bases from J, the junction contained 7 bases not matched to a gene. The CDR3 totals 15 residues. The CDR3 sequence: CATSERTGGRETQYF. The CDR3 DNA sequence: TGTGCCACCAGTGAGCGTACAGGGGGCCGGGAGACCCAGTACTTC.

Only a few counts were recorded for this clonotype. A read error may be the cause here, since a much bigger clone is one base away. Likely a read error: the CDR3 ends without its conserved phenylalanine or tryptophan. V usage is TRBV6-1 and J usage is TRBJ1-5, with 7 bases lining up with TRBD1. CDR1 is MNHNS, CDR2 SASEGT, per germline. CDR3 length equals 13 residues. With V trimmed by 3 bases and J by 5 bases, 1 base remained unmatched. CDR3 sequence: CASSDDRDQPQHS. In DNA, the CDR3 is TGTGCCAGCAGTGACGACAGGGATCAGCCCCAGCATTCT.

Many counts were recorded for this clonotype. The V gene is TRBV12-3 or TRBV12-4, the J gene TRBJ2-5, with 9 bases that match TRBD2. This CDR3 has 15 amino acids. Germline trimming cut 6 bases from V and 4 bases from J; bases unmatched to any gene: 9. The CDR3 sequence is CASSPQLAGIETQYF. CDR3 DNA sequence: TGTGCCAGCAGCCCCCAGCTAGCGGGGATAGAGACCCAGTACTTC.

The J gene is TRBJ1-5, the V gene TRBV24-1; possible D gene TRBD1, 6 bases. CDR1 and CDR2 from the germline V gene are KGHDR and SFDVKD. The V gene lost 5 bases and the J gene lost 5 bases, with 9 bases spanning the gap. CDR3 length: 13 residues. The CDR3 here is CATSAGEYQPQHF. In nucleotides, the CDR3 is TGTGCCACCAGTGCAGGGGAGTATCAGCCCCAGCATTTT.

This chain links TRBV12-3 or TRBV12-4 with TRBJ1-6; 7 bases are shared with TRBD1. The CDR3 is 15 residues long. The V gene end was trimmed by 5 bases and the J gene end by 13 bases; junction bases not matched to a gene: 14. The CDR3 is CASSDRQGTPRPLHF. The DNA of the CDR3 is TGTGCCAGCAGTGACAGACAGGGTACCCCGCGGCCCCTCCACTTT.

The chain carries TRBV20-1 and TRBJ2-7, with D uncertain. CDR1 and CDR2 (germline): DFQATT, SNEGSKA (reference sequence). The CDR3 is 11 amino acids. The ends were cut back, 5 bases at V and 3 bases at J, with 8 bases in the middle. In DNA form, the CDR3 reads TGCAGTGCTTTCTCCGGCTACGAGCAGTACTTC. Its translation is CSAFSGYEQYF.

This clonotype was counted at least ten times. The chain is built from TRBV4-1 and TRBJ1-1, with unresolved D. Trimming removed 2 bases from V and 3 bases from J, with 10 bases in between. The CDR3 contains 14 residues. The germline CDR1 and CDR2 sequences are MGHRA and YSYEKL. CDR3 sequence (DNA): TGCGCCAGCAGCCAACACAGAGCGGACACTGAAGCTTTCTTT. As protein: CASSQHRADTEAFF.

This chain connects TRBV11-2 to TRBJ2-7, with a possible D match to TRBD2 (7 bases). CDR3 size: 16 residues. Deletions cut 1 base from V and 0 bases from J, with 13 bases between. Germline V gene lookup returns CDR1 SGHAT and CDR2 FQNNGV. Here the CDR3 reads CASSLVGGAASYEQYF. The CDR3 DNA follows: TGTGCCAGCAGCTTAGTTGGGGGGGCCGCCTCCTACGAGCAGTACTTC.

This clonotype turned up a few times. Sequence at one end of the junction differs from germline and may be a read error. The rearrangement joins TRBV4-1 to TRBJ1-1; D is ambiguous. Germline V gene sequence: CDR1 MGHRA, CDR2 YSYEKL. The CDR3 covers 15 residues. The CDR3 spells CASSQPTGYGTEACF. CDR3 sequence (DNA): TGCGCCAGCAGCCAACCGACGGGGTATGGCACTGAAGCTTGCTTT.

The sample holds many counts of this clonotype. CDR3 protein: CASSDGGYGYTF. For the CDR3, the DNA is TGTGCCAGCAGTGATGGGGGTTACGGCTACACCTTC. The rearrangement joins TRBV2 to TRBJ1-2, with D maybe TRBD1 (5 bases). Trimming cost V 3 bases and J 8 bases, with 10 bases left between them. CDR3 length: 12 residues. From germline, CDR1 is SNHLY and CDR2 FYNNEI.

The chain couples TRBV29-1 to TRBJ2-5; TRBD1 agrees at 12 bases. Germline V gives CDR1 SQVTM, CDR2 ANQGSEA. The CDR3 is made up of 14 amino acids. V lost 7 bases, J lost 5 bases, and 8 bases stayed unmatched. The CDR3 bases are TGCAGCGCCAGAGGGACAGGGGGCGGCGAGACCCAGTACTTC. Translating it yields CSARGTGGGETQYF.

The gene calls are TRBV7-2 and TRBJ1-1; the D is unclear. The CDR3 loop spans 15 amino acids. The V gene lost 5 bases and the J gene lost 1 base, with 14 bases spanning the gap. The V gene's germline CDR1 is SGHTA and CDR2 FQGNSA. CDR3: CASSVIGPQNTEAFF. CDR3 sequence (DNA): TGTGCCAGCAGCGTCATCGGACCTCAGAACACTGAAGCTTTCTTT.

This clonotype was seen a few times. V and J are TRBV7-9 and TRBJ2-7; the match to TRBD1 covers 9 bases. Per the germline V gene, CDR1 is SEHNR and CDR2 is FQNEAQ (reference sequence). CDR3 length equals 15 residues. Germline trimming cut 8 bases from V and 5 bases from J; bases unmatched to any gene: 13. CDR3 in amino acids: CASSQPGQGIHEQYF. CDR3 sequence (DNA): TGTGCCAGCTCTCAGCCGGGACAGGGAATCCACGAGCAGTACTTC.

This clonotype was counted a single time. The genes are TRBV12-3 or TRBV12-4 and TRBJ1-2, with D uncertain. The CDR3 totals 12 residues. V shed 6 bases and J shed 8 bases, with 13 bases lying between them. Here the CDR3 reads CASRLGPEGYTF. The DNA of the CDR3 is TGTGCCAGCAGACTTGGACCCGAGGGCTACACCTTC.

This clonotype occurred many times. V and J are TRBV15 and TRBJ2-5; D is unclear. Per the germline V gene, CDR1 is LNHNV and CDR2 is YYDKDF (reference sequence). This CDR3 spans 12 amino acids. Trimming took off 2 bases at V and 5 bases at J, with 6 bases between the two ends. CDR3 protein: CATSRRAETQYF. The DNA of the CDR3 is TGTGCCACCAGCAGAAGAGCGGAGACCCAGTACTTC.

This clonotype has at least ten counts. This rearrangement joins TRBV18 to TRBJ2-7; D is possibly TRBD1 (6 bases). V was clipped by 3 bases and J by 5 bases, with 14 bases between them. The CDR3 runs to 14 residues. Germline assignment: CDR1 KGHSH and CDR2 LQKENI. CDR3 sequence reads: CASSPRGQIHEQYF. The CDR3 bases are TGTGCCAGCTCACCCCGTGGACAGATCCACGAGCAGTACTTC.

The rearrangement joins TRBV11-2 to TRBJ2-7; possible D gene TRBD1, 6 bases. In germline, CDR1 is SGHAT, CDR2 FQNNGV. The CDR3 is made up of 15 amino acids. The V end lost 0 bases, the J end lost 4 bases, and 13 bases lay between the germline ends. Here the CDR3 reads CASSLDRGLLYEQYF. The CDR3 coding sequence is TGTGCCAGCAGCTTAGACAGGGGCTTATTATACGAGCAGTACTTC.

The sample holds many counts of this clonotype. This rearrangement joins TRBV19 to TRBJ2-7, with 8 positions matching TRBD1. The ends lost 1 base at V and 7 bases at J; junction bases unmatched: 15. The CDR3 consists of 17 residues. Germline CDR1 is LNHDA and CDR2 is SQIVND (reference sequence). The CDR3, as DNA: TGTGCCAGTAGTATAGCCCCCCCGGACAGGGACCTGAGAGAGCAGTACTTC. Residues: CASSIAPPDRDLREQYF.

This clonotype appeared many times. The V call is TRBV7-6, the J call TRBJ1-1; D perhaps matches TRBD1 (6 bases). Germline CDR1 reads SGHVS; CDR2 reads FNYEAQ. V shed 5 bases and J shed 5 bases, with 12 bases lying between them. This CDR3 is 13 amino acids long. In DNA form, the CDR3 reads TGTGCCAGCAGCCTCTGGGGGCAGACTGAAGCTTTCTTT. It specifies CASSLWGQTEAFF.

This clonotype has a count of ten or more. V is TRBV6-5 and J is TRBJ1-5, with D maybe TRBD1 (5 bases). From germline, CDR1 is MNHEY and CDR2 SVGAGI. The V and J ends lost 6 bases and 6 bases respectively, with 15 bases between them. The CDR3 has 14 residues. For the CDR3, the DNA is TGTGCCAGCAGATCAGGGTACGAGAGTCAGCCCCAGCATTTT. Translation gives CASRSGYESQPQHF.

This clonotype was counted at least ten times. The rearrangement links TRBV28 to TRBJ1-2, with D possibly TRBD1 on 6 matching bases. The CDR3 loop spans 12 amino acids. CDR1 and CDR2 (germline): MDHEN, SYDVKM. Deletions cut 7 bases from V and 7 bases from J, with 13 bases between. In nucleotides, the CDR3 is TGTGCCAGCATTGAACAGGGAGTTGGCTACACCTTC. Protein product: CASIEQGVGYTF.

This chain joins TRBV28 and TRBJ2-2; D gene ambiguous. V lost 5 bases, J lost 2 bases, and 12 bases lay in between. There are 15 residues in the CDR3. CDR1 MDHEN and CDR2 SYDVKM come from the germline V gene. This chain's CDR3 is CASSLQTPNTGELFF. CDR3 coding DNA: TGTGCCAGCAGTCTACAGACCCCAAACACCGGGGAGCTGTTTTTT.

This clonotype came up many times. The CDR3 is CASSSGGWQPQHF. The CDR3 nucleotides read TGTGCCAGCAGTTCGGGGGGTTGGCAGCCCCAGCATTTT. This chain links TRBV12-3 or TRBV12-4 with TRBJ1-5; weak D call: TRBD1 (5 bases). V was shortened by 4 bases and J by 7 bases, with 11 bases between the two germline ends. This CDR3 has 13 residues.

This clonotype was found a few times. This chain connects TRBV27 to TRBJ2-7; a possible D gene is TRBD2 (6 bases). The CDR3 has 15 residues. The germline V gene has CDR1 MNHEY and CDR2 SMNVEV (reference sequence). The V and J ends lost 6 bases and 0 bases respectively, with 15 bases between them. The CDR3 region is CASRLQSGGSYEQYF. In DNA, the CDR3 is TGTGCCAGCAGACTCCAGTCCGGGGGCTCCTACGAGCAGTACTTC.